A single sample is the source of the 17 T cell receptor beta chains below, sequenced in a study of shared clonotypes between healthy human individuals. Assay used: immunoSEQ multiplex PCR; TCRdb lists only in-frame clones, some missing. In the table there are 2 million to 2.5 million clones, nearly 97% of which are singletons. Specimen: naive CD4+ T cells sorted from blood. Subset of the sample: CD45RA+ positively selected. The origin of the receptors is a man between 18 and 35 years old in good health.

The genes are TRBV5-4 and TRBJ2-7; weak D call: TRBD2 (6 bases). Per the germline V gene, CDR1 is SGHNT and CDR2 is YYREEE (reference sequence). V was trimmed by 0 bases and J by 6 bases, leaving 13 bases between them. The CDR3 is made up of 14 amino acids. For the CDR3, the DNA is TGTGCCAGCAGCTTGGATTCGGGGAGGCCCGAGCAGTACTTC. Encoded protein: CASSLDSGRPEQYF.

The gene calls are TRBV6-1 and TRBJ1-3; no clear D. Germline values: CDR1 MNHNS, CDR2 SASEGT. The CDR3 consists of 15 residues. Trimming stripped 2 bases from V and 0 bases from J, with 8 bases between. This CDR3 reads CASSEMWTSGNTIYF. As DNA, the CDR3 is TGTGCCAGCAGTGAAATGTGGACCTCTGGAAACACCATATATTTT.

The chain employs TRBV18 and TRBJ1-5, with no clear D. The CDR3 runs to 17 residues. Per germline, CDR1 KGHSH and CDR2 LQKENI. V was pared by 3 bases and J by 0 bases, with 15 bases between. DNA for the CDR3: TGTGCCAGCTCACCCGCCGGGGTGGCTTATAGCAATCAGCCCCAGCATTTT. Its translation: CASSPAGVAYSNQPQHF.

This chain uses TRBV10-3 with TRBJ2-7, with 10 bases matching TRBD1. Germline V lookup: CDR1 ENHRY, CDR2 SYGVKD. The junction had 5 bases not matched to a gene; V was cut back by 3 bases and J by 3 bases. This CDR3 has 15 residues. CDR3 amino acids: CAISDPGQGIYEQYF. CDR3 DNA sequence: TGTGCCATCAGTGACCCGGGACAGGGGATCTACGAGCAGTACTTC.

This chain links TRBV19 with TRBJ1-6; D ambiguous. Trimming removed 3 bases from V and 8 bases from J, with 17 bases in between. There are 16 residues in the CDR3. Germline CDR1 reads LNHDA; CDR2 reads SQIVND (reference sequence). The CDR3 bases are TGTGCCAGTAGTATTGGTCGACCAGTTCCTGATTCACCCCTCCACTTT. It codes for CASSIGRPVPDSPLHF. Full variable domain (rest looked up from reference TRBV19 and TRBJ1-6): DGGITQSPKYLFRKEGQNVTLSCEQNLNHDAMYWYRQDPGQGLRLIYYSQIVNDFQKGDIAEGYSVSREKKESFPLTVTSAQKNPTAFYLCASSIGRPVPDSPLHFGNGTRLTVT.

The chain uses TRBV5-4 and TRBJ2-2; TRBD2 matches 10 bases. The CDR3 is made up of 16 amino acids. The junction had 6 bases not matched to a gene; V was cut back by 4 bases and J by 3 bases. The V gene's germline CDR1 is SGHNT and CDR2 YYREEE (reference sequence). CDR3 nucleotides: TGTGCCAGCAGCGTCTGGACTAGCGGATACACCGGGGAGCTGTTTTTT. Protein: CASSVWTSGYTGELFF.

This clone appeared once. The rearrangement uses TRBV15 and TRBJ2-2; D perhaps matches TRBD1 (5 bases). Trimming shortened V by 2 bases and J by 6 bases, and 13 bases separated the two germline ends. The CDR3 consists of 15 residues. The V gene's germline CDR1 is LNHNV and CDR2 YYDKDF (reference sequence). CDR3 nucleotide sequence: TGTGCCACCAGCAGATCGGACAAAGGGCCCGGGGAGCTGTTTTTT. It codes for CATSRSDKGPGELFF.

The chain employs TRBV10-3 and TRBJ1-4; the D gene is possibly TRBD1 (5 bases). Trimming cost V 6 bases and J 4 bases, with 15 bases left between them. CDR1 and CDR2 from the germline V gene are ENHRY and SYGVKD. This CDR3 contains 15 residues. DNA for the CDR3: TGTGCCATCAGGGCGACAGTTGGGGATAATGAAAAACTGTTTTTT. It yields the protein CAIRATVGDNEKLFF.

The rearrangement links TRBV7-2 to TRBJ2-1; D is tentatively TRBD1 or TRBD2 (5 bases each). Per germline, CDR1 SGHTA and CDR2 FQGNSA. Trimming removed 2 bases at V and 9 bases at J, with 14 bases between. The CDR3 is made up of 14 amino acids. For the CDR3, the DNA is TGTGCCAGCAGCTTATGGGGCAGTGAGGGTGAGCAGTTCTTC. Translated: CASSLWGSEGEQFF.

Comments on this clone: Other DNA sequences of this sample code for an identical CDR3. The chain couples TRBV5-1 to TRBJ2-5; D may match TRBD1 or TRBD2 (6 bases each). The V gene's germline CDR1 is SGHRS and CDR2 YFSETQ. The CDR3 sequence is 14 residues long. The V gene lost 0 bases and the J gene lost 5 bases, with 11 bases spanning the gap. DNA for the CDR3: TGCGCCAGCAGCTTGGAGGGGGGATCGGAGACCCAGTACTTC. Encoded protein: CASSLEGGSETQYF.

The chain recombines TRBV19 with TRBJ2-5; D is possibly TRBD1 (6 bases). Germline CDR1 is LNHDA and CDR2 is SQIVND (reference sequence). The V end was cut by 6 bases, the J end by 4 bases, with 12 bases between. This CDR3 contains 13 residues. CDR3 in DNA: TGTGCCAGTAGCAGACAGGCCCGAGAGACCCAGTACTTC. It codes for CASSRQARETQYF.

This sequence joins TRBV9 and TRBJ2-5, with D possibly being TRBD1 or TRBD2 (5 bases each). Deletions cut 0 bases from V and 5 bases from J, with 11 bases between. There are 14 residues in the CDR3. Germline CDR1 is SGDLS and CDR2 is YYNGEE. CDR3: CASSVGGIEETQYF. CDR3 in DNA: TGTGCCAGCAGCGTAGGGGGGATCGAGGAGACCCAGTACTTC. The full variable domain, completed using reference TRBV9 and TRBJ2-5, is DSGVTQTPKHLITATGQRVTLRCSPRSGDLSVYWYQQSLDQGLQFLIQYYNGEERAKGNILERFSAQQFPDLHSELNLSSLELGDSALYFCASSVGGIEETQYFGPGTRLLVL.

This clone was seen a single time. The V and J genes are TRBV7-2 and TRBJ1-2, with 9 bases identical to TRBD1. Trimming removed 1 base from V and 8 bases from J; junction bases left unmatched: 8. Germline V gene data show CDR1 as SGHTA and CDR2 as FQGNSA. CDR3 length: 15 amino acids. The CDR3: CASSLGGTGTGGYTF. In nucleotides, the CDR3 is TGTGCCAGCAGCTTAGGAGGGACAGGGACAGGCGGCTACACCTTC.

J is TRBJ2-1 and V is TRBV18, with a possible D match to TRBD1 (5 bases). Trimming stripped 4 bases from V and 9 bases from J, with 10 bases between. From germline, CDR1 is KGHSH and CDR2 LQKENI. The CDR3 has 12 residues. CDR3 loop: CASSLGQGEQFF. The CDR3 DNA follows: TGTGCCAGCTCACTGGGTCAGGGTGAGCAGTTCTTC.

J is TRBJ1-2 and V is TRBV18, with 9 positions matching TRBD1. With V trimmed by 5 bases and J by 6 bases, 7 bases remained unmatched. CDR3 length equals 14 residues. In germline, CDR1 is KGHSH, CDR2 LQKENI. CDR3 sequence reads: CASSDTGGLDGYTF. CDR3 DNA sequence: TGTGCCAGCTCAGACACAGGGGGCCTGGATGGCTACACCTTC.

The chain is built from TRBV23-1 and TRBJ2-2; TRBD1 or TRBD2 may be the D gene (5 bases each). TRBV23-1 has ORF status, its function being uncertain. The CDR3 sequence is 20 residues long. Trimming pared 4 bases from V and 6 bases from J, leaving 30 bases between. Written as DNA, the CDR3 is TGCGCCAGCAGTCCCTACAACCGGGTCGCAAACCCAATGGGGGCCGGGGAGCTGTTTTTT. It encodes CASSPYNRVANPMGAGELFF.

This clone was seen a single time. The chain employs TRBV6-1 and TRBJ2-2; D is perhaps TRBD2 (6 bases). The ends were cut back, 5 bases at V and 6 bases at J, with 16 bases in the middle. The CDR3 is 15 residues long. Germline loops: CDR1 MNHNS, CDR2 SASEGT. The DNA of the CDR3 is TGTGCCAGCAGTTCCCAGGGAGGAGGCCCCGGGGAGCTGTTTTTT. Translation: CASSSQGGGPGELFF.